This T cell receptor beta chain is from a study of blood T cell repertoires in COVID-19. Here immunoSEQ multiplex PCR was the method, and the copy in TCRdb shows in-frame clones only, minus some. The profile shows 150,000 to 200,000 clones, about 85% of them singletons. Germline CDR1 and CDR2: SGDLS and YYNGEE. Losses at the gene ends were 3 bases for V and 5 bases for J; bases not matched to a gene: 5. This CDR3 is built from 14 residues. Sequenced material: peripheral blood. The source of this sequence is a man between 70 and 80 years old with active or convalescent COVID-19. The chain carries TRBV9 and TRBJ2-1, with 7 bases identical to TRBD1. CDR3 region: CASSGRDSNNEQFF. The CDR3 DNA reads TGTGCCAGCAGCGGACGGGACAGTAACAATGAGCAGTTCTTC.